This T cell receptor (beta chain) was obtained from a study of blood T cell repertoires in COVID-19. In the study overall: Samples taken during acute and convalescent COVID-19 were collected in the United States, Italy and Spain.

This CDR3 spans 14 amino acids. V lost 11 bases, J lost 1 base, and 6 bases stayed unmatched. Germline values: CDR1 SNHLY, CDR2 FYNNEI. TCRdb keeps only in-frame clones here, not all; method: immunoSEQ multiplex PCR. The sample holds 130,000 to 150,000 clones, more than 75% seen once. The V and J genes are TRBV2 and TRBJ2-2, with 8 bases fitting TRBD2. This receptor was identified in a human donor in a cohort sampled during active COVID-19. Input material: peripheral blood. The CDR3 loop is CAGTSGRNTGELFF. As DNA, the CDR3 is TGTGCCGGCACTAGCGGAAGGAACACCGGGGAGCTGTTTTTT. Together with reference TRBV2 and TRBJ2-2, the CDR3 gives the full variable domain: EPEVTQTPSHQVTQMGQEVILRCVPISNHLYFYWYRQILGQKVEFLVSFYNNEISEKSEIFDDQFSVERPDGSNFTLKIRSTKLEDSAMYFCAGTSGRNTGELFFGEGSRLTVL.